This TCR beta chain appears in the sequencing data of a study of T cell repertoires in cytomegalovirus infection (dated by TCRdb to the late 2010s). About the study as a whole: Alongside well-studied HLA-B-restricted epitopes, the peptide stimulations were aimed at recently identified HLA-C-restricted CMV epitopes, whose presentation resists viral immunomodulation. The HLA type of each donor mattered for the analysis, because public TCR beta signatures pointed to carriage of CMV infection along with the matching HLA type.

The treatment or condition label here, explained by the study, means: in vitro stimulation with specific CMV peptide epitopes to enrich CMV-specific T cells. Sequencer: Illumina HiSeq 1500. Through fastp at Q25 and MiXCR, TCRdb rebuilt clones from the public reads, retaining in-frame beta chains. CDR3 protein sequences are deduplicated, and each keeps its most common genes and DNA. Recorded for this sample are a few hundred thousand distinct CDR3 sequences; about 40% of them occurred a single time. 48% of the sample lies in the top ten. Based on the germline V gene, the CDR1 and CDR2 sequences are SNHLY and FYNNEI. V is reduced by 7 bases and J by 3 bases, leaving a spacing of 6 bases between them. Spanning cysteine to phenylalanine, the CDR3 consists of 11 amino acids. The entry retains the CDR3 DNA only, 33 bases that are in frame from base 1. As regards this clonotype: The antigen it binds to is not known. The sample holds no much larger clone one base away, and base qualities are not on file.

What the research found in general, with its limitations: In both this cohort and an independent roughly 400-donor cohort, the cumulative frequency of public TCR beta family members distinguished carriers of CMV infection plus the relevant HLA type. The ex vivo response was dominated by HLA-C-restricted CMV-specific TCR beta clonotypes, which also provided the single most frequent clonotype in two of eight donors.

Recombination linked TRBV2 to TRBJ2-5; the D gene assignment is ambiguous. This TCR was sampled from a human donor in good health (CMV status not recorded). Some clones in this sample may be carry-over from other donors' samples. The sequences come from cultured PBMCs, collected from culture after CMV antigen stimulation. The DNA sequence follows: TGTGCCAGCACCCTAAAAGAGACCCAGTACTTC. Its translation is CASTLKETQYF.